This T cell receptor (beta chain) was identified during a study of cytomegalovirus exposure and HLA in healthy donors. PCR involved 60 Vbeta and 13 Jbeta primers. The data were produced by immunoSEQ multiplex PCR, yet TCRdb's version contains in-frame clones alone and is incomplete. The sample lists more than 95,000 clones; approximately 14% were seen once. This CDR3 has 13 residues. Looked up from germline, CDR1 is MGHRA and CDR2 is YSYEKL. V was clipped by 1 base and J by 6 bases; unmatched bases: 2. Only a few counts were recorded for this clone. This chain joins TRBV4-1 and TRBJ2-7, with 8 bases lining up with TRBD2. The source material was PBMCs. The TCR originated in a female donor in good health and CMV-seronegative. For the CDR3, the DNA is TGCGCCAGCAGCCAAGCGGCGGGGGGCGAGCAGTACTTC. It specifies CASSQAAGGEQYF.